This TCR beta chain comes out of a study of blood T cell repertoires in COVID-19. Study-wide background: The United States, Italy and Spain were the sources of the acute and convalescent COVID-19 samples. The analysed material was cDNA or gDNA that came from T cells, B-cell-depleted T cells, or PBMCs.

This clone was observed a single time. Per the authors' pipeline: From reference gene primer amplification, estimates of nucleated cell counts were derived. The protocol was immunoSEQ multiplex PCR, while the TCRdb copy is restricted to in-frame clones and leaves out a portion. That table gives V, J and clone size, and the DNA gave D and trimming. The data show approximately 90,000 clones, with approximately 85% seen just once and 12% held by the top ten. This CDR3 comprises 14 residues. V lost 5 bases to trimming and J lost 5 bases; unmatched junction nucleotides: 3. CDR1 and CDR2 from the germline V gene are MNHEY and SVGAGI.

The sequence was obtained from a human donor in a cohort sampled during active COVID-19. The sequenced material came from peripheral blood. This chain uses TRBV6-5 with TRBJ1-6; 7 bases are shared with TRBD1. The chain's CDR3 is CASSTRGNNSPLHF. The DNA of the CDR3 is TGTGCCAGCAGTACCAGGGGGAATAATTCACCCCTCCACTTT.